Here is one T cell receptor (beta chain) with its context. Its antigen is currently unknown. Between the trimmed V and J ends, which lost 5 bases and 0 bases, there was a span of 17 bases. The germline gives CDR1 SGHVS, CDR2 FNYEAQ. The CDR3 contains 18 residues. This specimen belongs to a study of CD8+ T cells in alopecia areata. The treatment: oral pan-JAK inhibitor, 5-10 mg twice daily. Sorting of CD4+ and CD8+ T cells was performed on PBMCs. In each case, RNA was isolated and then reverse transcribed into cDNA as the sequencing template. The table came from immunoSEQ multiplex PCR; TCRdb's copy has only in-frame clones and leaves some out. The sample carries 200,000 to 250,000 clones, about 57% recorded once. Study outcomes and limitations: It was observed that many expanded lesional clones persisted in scalp and blood during tofacitinib.

The chain uses TRBV7-6 and TRBJ2-6; weak D call: TRBD1 (6 bases). Sequencing was performed on CD4+ T cells sorted from blood, taken at week 4, from a patient treated with tofacitinib. The sequence was collected from a human donor with alopecia areata. The CDR3 bases are TGTGCCAGCAGCCCAGGGACAAGGGTGTCCTCTGGGGCCAACGTCCTGACTTTC. It encodes CASSPGTRVSSGANVLTF.